Sequencing of this TCR beta chain was carried out in a study of blood T cell repertoires in COVID-19. Turning to the study itself: Whether acute or convalescent, the COVID-19 samples came from the United States, Italy and Spain. Sample material is recorded as cDNA or gDNA derived from T cells, B-cell-depleted T cells, or PBMCs.

Authors' methods: Reference gene primer amplification in the assay estimated nucleated cell counts. Generated by immunoSEQ multiplex PCR, the TCRdb table keeps only in-frame clones and is missing some. The D gene and trimming were derived from the DNA, and the V and J assignments and clone size from that table. Among about 240,000 clones listed, approximately 86% were seen once. The CDR3 extends over 15 amino acids. The junction had 10 bases not matched to a gene; V was cut back by 4 bases and J by 4 bases. CDR1 SGHRS and CDR2 YFSETQ come from the germline V gene. The clonotype was recovered from a woman between 35 and 50 years old with acute COVID-19. The sequencing input was PBMCs or T cells enriched from blood (not recorded which). The rearrangement uses TRBV5-1 and TRBJ1-2; 7 bases match TRBD1. The CDR3 is CASSPGQAVGYGYTF. CDR3 in DNA: TGCGCCAGCAGCCCAGGACAGGCTGTCGGCTATGGCTACACCTTC.